A single sample is the source of the 5 T cell receptor beta chains below, sequenced in a study of shared clonotypes between healthy human individuals. Profiled with immunoSEQ multiplex PCR; TCRdb holds only in-frame clones, not every one. Altogether more than 400,000 clones are present, almost 97% being singletons, with the ten largest covering approximately 0.06%. Sequencing input: naive CD4+ T cells sorted from blood. Subset specified: CD45RA+ positively selected. These receptors all stem from a woman aged 30 to 39 in good health.

This chain uses TRBV5-1 with TRBJ1-1; 8 bases map to TRBD1. V was clipped by 1 base and J by 5 bases; unmatched bases: 10. The germline V gene has CDR1 SGHRS and CDR2 YFSETQ. The CDR3 loop spans 16 amino acids. CDR3 sequence: CASSLRRGQKGTEAFF. In DNA, the CDR3 is TGCGCCAGCAGCTTGCGCAGGGGGCAGAAAGGGACTGAAGCTTTCTTT.

The chain has TRBV2 and TRBJ2-6; the D is unclear. The germline gives CDR1 SNHLY, CDR2 FYNNEI. The CDR3 length is 15 residues. V shed 2 bases and J shed 0 bases, with 5 bases lying between them. This CDR3 is CASSESPSGANVLTF. DNA of the CDR3: TGTGCCAGCAGTGAATCCCCCTCTGGGGCCAACGTCCTGACTTTC. Using reference TRBV2 and TRBJ2-6 for the parts outside the CDR3, the full variable domain is EPEVTQTPSHQVTQMGQEVILRCVPISNHLYFYWYRQILGQKVEFLVSFYNNEISEKSEIFDDQFSVERPDGSNFTLKIRSTKLEDSAMYFCASSESPSGANVLTFGAGSRLTVL.

This rearrangement joins TRBV28 to TRBJ1-1, with 8 nucleotides matching TRBD1. CDR3 size: 14 residues. V lost 5 bases and J lost 2; bases outside the gene matches: 4. Germline-derived CDR1 and CDR2 are MDHEN and SYDVKM. The CDR3 here is CASSRTGINTEAFF. CDR3 nucleotides: TGTGCCAGCAGTCGGACAGGGATCAACACTGAAGCTTTCTTT.

This chain links TRBV28 with TRBJ2-7, with D possibly TRBD1 on 6 matching bases. The CDR3 is 16 amino acids. CDR1 is MDHEN and CDR2 is SYDVKM in the germline V gene. V was cut by 7 bases and J by 1 base, with 20 bases left in between. The CDR3 coding sequence is TGTGCCAGCACCCGTCGAGGGCAGGGGCTTTCCTACGAGCAGTACTTC. Its protein is CASTRRGQGLSYEQYF.

The chain couples TRBV7-9 to TRBJ2-5, with D unclear. The J call may be mistaken, given a closer DNA end match to TRBJ2-7. The germline V gene has CDR1 SEHNR and CDR2 FQNEAQ (reference sequence). The CDR3 spans 12 residues. DNA of the CDR3: TGTGCCAGCTCTAAGGGCCTATACGAGCAGTACTTC. Its translation is CASSKGLYEQYF.